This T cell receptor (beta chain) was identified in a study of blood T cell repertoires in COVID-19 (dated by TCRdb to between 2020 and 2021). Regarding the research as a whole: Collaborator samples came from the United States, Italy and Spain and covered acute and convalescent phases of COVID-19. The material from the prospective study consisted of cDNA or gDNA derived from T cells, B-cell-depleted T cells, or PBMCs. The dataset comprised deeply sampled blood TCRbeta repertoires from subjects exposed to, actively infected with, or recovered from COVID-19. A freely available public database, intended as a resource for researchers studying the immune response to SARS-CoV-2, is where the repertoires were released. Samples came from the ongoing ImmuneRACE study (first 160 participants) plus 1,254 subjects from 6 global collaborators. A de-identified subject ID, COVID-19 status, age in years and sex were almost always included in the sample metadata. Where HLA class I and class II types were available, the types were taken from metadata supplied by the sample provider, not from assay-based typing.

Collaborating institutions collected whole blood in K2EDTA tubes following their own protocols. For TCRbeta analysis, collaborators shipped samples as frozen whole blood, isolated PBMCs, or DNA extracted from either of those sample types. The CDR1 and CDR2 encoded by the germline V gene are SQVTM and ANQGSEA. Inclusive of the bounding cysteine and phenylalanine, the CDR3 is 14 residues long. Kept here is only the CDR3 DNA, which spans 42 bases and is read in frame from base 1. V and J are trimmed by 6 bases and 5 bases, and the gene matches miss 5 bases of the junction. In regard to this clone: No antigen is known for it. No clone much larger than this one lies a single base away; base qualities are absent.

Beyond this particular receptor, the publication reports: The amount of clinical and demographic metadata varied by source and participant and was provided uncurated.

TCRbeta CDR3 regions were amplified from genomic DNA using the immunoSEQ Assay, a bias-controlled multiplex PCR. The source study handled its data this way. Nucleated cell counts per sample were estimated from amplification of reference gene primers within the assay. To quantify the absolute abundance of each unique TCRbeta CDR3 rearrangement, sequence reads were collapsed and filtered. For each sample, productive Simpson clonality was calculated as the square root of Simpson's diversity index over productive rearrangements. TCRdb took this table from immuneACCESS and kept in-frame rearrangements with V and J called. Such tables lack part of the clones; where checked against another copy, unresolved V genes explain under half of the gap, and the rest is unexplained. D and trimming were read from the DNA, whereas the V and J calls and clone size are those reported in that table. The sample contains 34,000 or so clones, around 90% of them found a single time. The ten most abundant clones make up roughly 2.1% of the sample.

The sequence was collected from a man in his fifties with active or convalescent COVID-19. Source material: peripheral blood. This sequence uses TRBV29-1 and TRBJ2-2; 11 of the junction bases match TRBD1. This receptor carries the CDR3 CSVGDRGRTGELFF. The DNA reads TGCAGCGTGGGGGACAGGGGGAGGACCGGGGAGCTGTTTTTT.